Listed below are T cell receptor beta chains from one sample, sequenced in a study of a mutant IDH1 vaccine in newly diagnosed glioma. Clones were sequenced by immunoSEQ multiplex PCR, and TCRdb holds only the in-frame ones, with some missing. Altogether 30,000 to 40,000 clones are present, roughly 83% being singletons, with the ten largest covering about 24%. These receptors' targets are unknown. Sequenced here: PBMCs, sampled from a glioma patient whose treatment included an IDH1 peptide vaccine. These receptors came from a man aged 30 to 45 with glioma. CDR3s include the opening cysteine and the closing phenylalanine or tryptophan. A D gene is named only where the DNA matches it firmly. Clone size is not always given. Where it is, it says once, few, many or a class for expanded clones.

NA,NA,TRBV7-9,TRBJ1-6,TGTGCCAGCAGCGGGACCGGAGATTCACCCCTCCACTTT,CASSGTGDSPLHF
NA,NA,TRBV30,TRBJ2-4,TGTGCCTGGAGTGCACCGCCCCCTCAAGCCAAAAACATTCAGTACTTC,CAWSAPPPQAKNIQYF
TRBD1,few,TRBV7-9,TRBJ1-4,TGTGCCAGCAGCCCAGGACAGGGGTTAAATGAAAAACTGTTTTTT,CASSPGQGLNEKLFF
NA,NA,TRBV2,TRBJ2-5,TGTGCCAGCAGAACAGACCAAGAGACCCAGTACTTC,CASRTDQETQYF
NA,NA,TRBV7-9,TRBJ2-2,TGTGCCAGCAGCTTACCCCTTTTCCAGACCGGGGAGCTGTTTTTT,CASSLPLFQTGELFF
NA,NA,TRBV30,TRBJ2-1,TGTGCCTGGAGTGTAAGGGTTGGACGGGCTACAAAAGAGCAGTTCTTC,CAWSVRVGRATKEQFF
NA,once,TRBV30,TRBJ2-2,TGTGCCTGGAGTGTACTGGGTGCCGGGGAGCTGTTTTTT,CAWSVLGAGELFF
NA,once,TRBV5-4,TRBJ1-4,TGTGCCAGCAGCCCGGACAGAGGCCTTGCAACTAATGAAAAACTGTTTTTT,CASSPDRGLATNEKLFF
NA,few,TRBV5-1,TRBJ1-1,TGCGCCAGCAGCTTAGGAGACCTTATGAACACTGAAGCTTTCTTT,CASSLGDLMNTEAFF
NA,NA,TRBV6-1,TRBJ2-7,TGTGCCATCAAAACCGGGGTGGAGGACGAGCAGTACTTC,CAIKTGVEDEQYF
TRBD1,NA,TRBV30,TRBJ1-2,TGTGCCTGGAGTGAGGAAAGGGGGCGAGGCTATGGCTACACCTTC,CAWSEERGRGYGYTF
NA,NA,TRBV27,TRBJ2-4,TGTGCCAGCAGTTTGGGGGCAGGGGCGATAGCCAAAAACATTCAGTACTTC,CASSLGAGAIAKNIQYF
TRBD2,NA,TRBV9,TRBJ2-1,TGTGCCACCAACTGGGGAGGGGACGCCCTGGGTGAGCAGTTCTTC,CATNWGGDALGEQFF
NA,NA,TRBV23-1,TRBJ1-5,TGCGCCAGCAGTCAATGGGGTCAGCCCCAGCATTTT,CASSQWGQPQHF
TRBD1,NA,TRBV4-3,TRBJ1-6,TGCGCCAGCAGCCGGACAGGGGGTTATAATTCACCCCTCCACTTT,CASSRTGGYNSPLHF
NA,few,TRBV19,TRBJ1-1,TGTGCCAGTAGTCCGCGGACCGTCGTGAACACTGAAGCTTTCTTT,CASSPRTVVNTEAFF
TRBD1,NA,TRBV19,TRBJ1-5,TGTGCCAGTAGTATCGCAGGGACAGGCAATCAGCCCCAGCATTTT,CASSIAGTGNQPQHF
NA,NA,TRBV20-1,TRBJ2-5,TGCAGTGCTCCCCTGGGGGAGACCCAGTACTTC,CSAPLGETQYF
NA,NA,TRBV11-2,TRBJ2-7,TGTGCCAGCAGCTTAGGTGCAGGTAGCGAGCAGTACTTC,CASSLGAGSEQYF
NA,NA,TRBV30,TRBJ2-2,TGTGCCTGGGGAGTCGACCCAAGGAACACCGGGGAGCTGTTTTTT,CAWGVDPRNTGELFF
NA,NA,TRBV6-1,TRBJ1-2,TGTGCCAGCAGTGAAGCTGAAAGCTATGGCTACACCTTC,CASSEAESYGYTF
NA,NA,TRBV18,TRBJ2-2,TGTGCCAGCTCACCAATTGCCAGGGATGGGGAGCTGTTTTTT,CASSPIARDGELFF
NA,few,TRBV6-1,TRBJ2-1,TGTGCCAGCAGTACTGGGACGGGGGGCGGGAATGAGCAGTTCTTC,CASSTGTGGGNEQFF
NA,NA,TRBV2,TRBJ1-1,TGTGCCAGCGTCAGTCAGGGGATGAACACTGAAGCTTTCTTT,CASVSQGMNTEAFF
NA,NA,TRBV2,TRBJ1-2,TGTGCCAGCAGCCAAACTGAAGATTATGGCTACACCTTC,CASSQTEDYGYTF